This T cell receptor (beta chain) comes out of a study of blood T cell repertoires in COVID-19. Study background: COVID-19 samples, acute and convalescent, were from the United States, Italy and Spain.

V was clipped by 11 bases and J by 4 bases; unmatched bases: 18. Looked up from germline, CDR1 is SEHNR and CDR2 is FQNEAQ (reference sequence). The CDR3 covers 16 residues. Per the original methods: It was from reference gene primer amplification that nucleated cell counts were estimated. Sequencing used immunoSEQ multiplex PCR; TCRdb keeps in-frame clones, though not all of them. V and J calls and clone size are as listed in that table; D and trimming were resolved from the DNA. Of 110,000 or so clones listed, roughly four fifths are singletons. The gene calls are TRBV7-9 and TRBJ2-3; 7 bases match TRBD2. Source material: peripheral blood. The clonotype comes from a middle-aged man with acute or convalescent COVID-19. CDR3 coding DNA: TGTGCCTACCCCTCCCGGGGGGTTGGGATCGCAGATACGCAGTATTTT. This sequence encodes CAYPSRGVGIADTQYF. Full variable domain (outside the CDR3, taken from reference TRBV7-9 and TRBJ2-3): DTGVSQNPRHKITKRGQNVTFRCDPISEHNRLYWYRQTLGQGPEFLTYFQNEAQLEKSRLLSDRFSAERPKGSFSTLEIQRTEQGDSAMYLCAYPSRGVGIADTQYFGPGTRLTVL.